A single sample gave rise to the 23 T cell receptor beta chains below, sequenced in a study of blood T cell repertoires in COVID-19. The assay was immunoSEQ multiplex PCR, and TCRdb's table has in-frame clones only and misses some. The sample shows 150,000 to 200,000 clones, under 85% of them seen only once. Material for sequencing was peripheral blood. The receptors come from a man at least 80 years old with COVID-19, enrolled during active disease.

This rearrangement joins TRBV6-5 to TRBJ1-5; 8 bases line up with TRBD1. There are 14 residues in the CDR3. With V trimmed by 5 bases and J by 7 bases, 7 bases remained unmatched. The germline CDR1 and CDR2 sequences are MNHEY and SVGAGI. CDR3 amino acids: CASSSAGGYQPQHF. For the CDR3, the DNA is TGTGCCAGCAGTAGCGCAGGGGGCTACCAGCCCCAGCATTTT.

The J gene is TRBJ2-5, the V gene TRBV14; no clear D. Deletions cut 1 base from V and 2 bases from J, with 8 bases between. The CDR3 sequence is 14 residues long. Germline values: CDR1 SGHDN, CDR2 FVKESK. The chain's CDR3 is CASSQAPAQETQYF. DNA of the CDR3: TGTGCCAGCAGCCAAGCCCCAGCGCAAGAGACCCAGTACTTC.

The chain is built from TRBV18 and TRBJ1-4, with 8 positions matching TRBD1. The CDR3 runs 15 residues. The V gene end was trimmed by 6 bases and the J gene end by 6 bases; junction bases not matched to a gene: 9. Germline CDR1 is KGHSH and CDR2 is LQKENI. CDR3 sequence: CASSPGTGGDEKLFF. The CDR3 coding sequence is TGTGCCAGCTCCCCAGGGACAGGAGGGGATGAAAAACTGTTTTTT.

This chain uses TRBV4-2 with TRBJ2-3; 10 positions match TRBD2. V gave up 1 base and J gave up 5 bases; unmatched junction bases: 3. Germline V CDR1 and CDR2: LGHNA, YNFKEQ. CDR3 size: 15 residues. The CDR3 DNA reads as TGTGCCAGCAGCCAAGGGAGCGGGGGGGAAGATACGCAGTATTTT. Translation: CASSQGSGGEDTQYF.

This chain uses TRBV2 with TRBJ1-2, with TRBD1 matching 7 bases. This CDR3 has 13 residues. V shed 3 bases, J shed 5 bases, and the junction held 3 bases outside the gene matches. Germline V gene lookup returns CDR1 SNHLY and CDR2 FYNNEI. As DNA, the CDR3 is TGTGCCAGCAGTGACGACAGGGAGTATGGCTACACCTTC. It codes for CASSDDREYGYTF.

V gene TRBV11-2 combines with J gene TRBJ2-3; TRBD2 matches 7 bases. V lost 1 base and J lost 1; bases outside the gene matches: 8. Looked up from germline, CDR1 is SGHAT and CDR2 is FQNNGV. The CDR3 sequence is 17 residues long. CDR3 sequence: CASSLVASGRGTDTQYF. The CDR3, as DNA: TGTGCCAGCAGCTTAGTAGCGAGTGGGAGGGGCACAGATACGCAGTATTTT.

The J gene is TRBJ1-5, the V gene TRBV19, with TRBD1 as a possible D gene (5 bases). The CDR3 totals 14 residues. The V end was cut by 4 bases, the J end by 0 bases, with 7 bases between. Germline V gene data show CDR1 as LNHDA and CDR2 as SQIVND (reference sequence). CDR3 sequence reads: CASSKGYSNQPQHF. The DNA for the CDR3 is TGTGCCAGTAGTAAGGGGTATAGCAATCAGCCCCAGCATTTT.

The chain is built from TRBV29-1 and TRBJ1-2; D is undetermined. Trimming stripped 5 bases from V and 4 bases from J, with 11 bases between. CDR3 length equals 12 residues. Per germline, CDR1 SQVTM and CDR2 ANQGSEA. The CDR3 nucleotides read TGCAGCGTTCTAACGGAGGGCTATGGCTACACCTTC. Encoded protein: CSVLTEGYGYTF.

V usage is TRBV5-4 and J usage is TRBJ1-1, with unresolved D. CDR1 is SGHNT, CDR2 YYREEE, per germline (reference sequence). The CDR3 is made up of 14 amino acids. The germline V and J ends were trimmed by 4 bases and 1 base, with 11 bases remaining between them. The CDR3: CASSPPYGNTEAFF. As DNA, the CDR3 is TGTGCCAGCAGCCCCCCCTATGGGAACACTGAAGCTTTCTTT.

V usage is TRBV5-1 and J usage is TRBJ2-2; TRBD1 matches at 8 bases. CDR1 and CDR2 (germline): SGHRS, YFSETQ. The CDR3 spans 19 residues. With 3 bases clipped from V and 3 bases from J, the junction kept 16 bases outside the gene matches. The DNA of the CDR3 is TGCGCCAGCAGCTCTCCCGGGACAGGCCCTAGGGGCGACACCGGGGAGCTGTTTTTT. Its protein is CASSSPGTGPRGDTGELFF.

The J gene is TRBJ1-4, the V gene TRBV5-6; D gene uncertain. Per germline, CDR1 SGHDT and CDR2 YYEEEE. The CDR3 runs to 14 residues. V was cut by 7 bases and J by 5 bases, with 15 bases left in between. CDR3 bases: TGTGCCAGCGGGAGACGGGATGGAAATGAAAAACTGTTTTTT. Residues: CASGRRDGNEKLFF.

V is TRBV27 and J is TRBJ1-1; 11 bases fit TRBD1. The CDR3 is 14 residues long. Trimming at V came to 5 bases and at J to 5 bases, leaving 4 bases not matched to a gene. Germline V gene lookup returns CDR1 MNHEY and CDR2 SMNVEV (reference sequence). The CDR3 nucleotides are TGTGCCAGCAGTCGTCGGGACAGGGGGACTGAAGCTTTCTTT. It yields the protein CASSRRDRGTEAFF.

The chain combines TRBV5-6 with TRBJ1-1; TRBD1 matches 7 bases. CDR3 length equals 16 residues. J lost 0 bases, V lost 2 bases, and 7 bases had no gene match. The germline V gene encodes CDR1 SGHDT and CDR2 YYEEEE. CDR3 DNA sequence: TGTGCCAGCAGCTTTACAGGGGACCATATGAACACTGAAGCTTTCTTT. Protein: CASSFTGDHMNTEAFF.

The chain has TRBV5-6 and TRBJ2-5, with TRBD1 matching 7 bases. The J call may be in error: the DNA end matches TRBJ2-7 better. Germline V CDR1 and CDR2: SGHDT, YYEEEE. The CDR3 runs to 15 residues. CDR3 sequence (DNA): TGTGCCAGCAGCTCGATACTGACAGGGACGGGCGAGCAGTACTTC. This encodes CASSSILTGTGEQYF.

The rearrangement joins TRBV16 to TRBJ1-1; TRBD1 matches 7 bases. CDR1 KGHSY and CDR2 FQNENV come from the germline V gene. After removal of 0 bases from V and 6 bases from J, the junction contained 7 bases not matched to a gene. The CDR3 runs 15 residues. CDR3 nucleotides: TGTGCCAGCAGCCAATCGTCAGGGGGGTTTGCTGAAGCTTTCTTT. It yields the protein CASSQSSGGFAEAFF.

This clone has only one observation. The V and J genes are TRBV5-4 and TRBJ1-1, with TRBD1 matching 7 bases. With 0 bases clipped from V and 4 bases from J, the junction kept 12 bases outside the gene matches. The CDR3 consists of 17 residues. Germline V gives CDR1 SGHNT, CDR2 YYREEE (reference sequence). The CDR3: CASSLEVRGFRSTEAFF. Written as DNA, the CDR3 is TGTGCCAGCAGCTTGGAGGTCAGGGGGTTCCGTAGCACTGAAGCTTTCTTT.

The CDR3 sequence is CASSLGPTNEQYF. The CDR3 DNA is TGCGCCAGCAGCCTGGGCCCTACCAACGAGCAGTACTTC. V gene TRBV4-1 combines with J gene TRBJ2-7, with D unresolved. V lost 4 bases and J 5 bases, leaving 12 bases between the germline ends. The CDR3 runs 13 residues. Germline CDR1 is MGHRA and CDR2 is YSYEKL.

The CDR3 protein is CASSQTEWGGELFF. The CDR3 DNA follows: TGTGCCAGCAGTCAGACAGAATGGGGCGGGGAGCTGTTTTTT. This chain uses TRBV6-5 with TRBJ2-2, with D possibly matching TRBD1 (5 bases). Germline-derived CDR1 and CDR2 are MNHEY and SVGAGI. The V and J ends lost 5 bases and 7 bases respectively, with 14 bases between them. The CDR3 spans 14 residues.

The chain couples TRBV7-9 to TRBJ1-5; D is possibly TRBD1 (6 bases). Per germline, CDR1 SEHNR and CDR2 FQNEAQ (reference sequence). The length of the CDR3 is 15 residues. The V and J ends lost 4 bases and 7 bases respectively, with 17 bases between them. CDR3 DNA: TGTGCCAGCAGCTCTGGGTGGGGGCCTGGGCAGCCCCAGCATTTT. It yields the protein CASSSGWGPGQPQHF.

This clone occurred a few times. This chain uses TRBV7-3 with TRBJ2-1, with 7 bases that match TRBD2. Germline trimming cut 6 bases from V and 1 base from J; bases unmatched to any gene: 9. Per the germline V gene, CDR1 is SGHTA and CDR2 is FQGTGA. The CDR3 length is 16 residues. CDR3 DNA: TGTGCCAGCAGTTCATCTGCGGGGGTTTCCTACAATGAGCAGTTCTTC. Its protein product is CASSSSAGVSYNEQFF.

This clone was observed a single time. The chain employs TRBV27 and TRBJ2-5; TRBD1 matches at 10 bases. Germline V gene sequence: CDR1 MNHEY, CDR2 SMNVEV (reference sequence). V lost 4 bases to trimming and J lost 2 bases; unmatched junction nucleotides: 4. CDR3 length: 15 residues. The CDR3 bases are TGTGCCAGCAGTTCCTGGACAGGGGGACAAGAGACCCAGTACTTC. Translating gives CASSSWTGGQETQYF.

The rearrangement uses TRBV6-2 or TRBV6-3 and TRBJ1-1; D not certain. V gave up 5 bases and J gave up 4 bases, with 17 bases separating them. This CDR3 is 15 amino acids long. Germline V gene data show CDR1 as MNHEY and CDR2 as SVGEGT. As DNA, the CDR3 is TGTGCCAGCAGTCTAGAAAAAAAGATCGGCACTGAAGCTTTCTTT. It is translated as CASSLEKKIGTEAFF.

The J gene is TRBJ1-1, the V gene TRBV11-3; D is uncertain. Trimming stripped 5 bases from V and 3 bases from J, with 10 bases between. Germline V gene data show CDR1 as SGHNT and CDR2 as YENEEA. There are 13 residues in the CDR3. Here the CDR3 reads CASSRNMDTEAFF. In DNA form, the CDR3 reads TGTGCCAGCAGCCGAAACATGGACACTGAAGCTTTCTTT.